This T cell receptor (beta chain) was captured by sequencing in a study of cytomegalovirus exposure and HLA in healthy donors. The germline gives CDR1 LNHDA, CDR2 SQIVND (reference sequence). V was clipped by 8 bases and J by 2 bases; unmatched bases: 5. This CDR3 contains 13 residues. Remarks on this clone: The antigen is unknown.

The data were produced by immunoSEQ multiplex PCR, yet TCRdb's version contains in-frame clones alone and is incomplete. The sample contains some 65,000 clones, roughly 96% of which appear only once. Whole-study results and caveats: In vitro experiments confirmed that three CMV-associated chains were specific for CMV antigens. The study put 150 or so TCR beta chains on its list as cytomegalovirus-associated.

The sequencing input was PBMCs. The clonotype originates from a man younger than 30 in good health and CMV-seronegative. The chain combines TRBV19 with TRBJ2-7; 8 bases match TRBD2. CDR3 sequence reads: CASLTSVTYEQYF. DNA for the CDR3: TGTGCCAGTCTGACTAGCGTAACCTACGAGCAGTACTTC.